The 30 T cell receptor beta chains in this list originate from one sample, sequenced in a study of blood T cell repertoires in COVID-19. Produced via immunoSEQ multiplex PCR; TCRdb's table is partial and in-frame only. The sample holds some 190,000 clones, approximately 85% seen once. Sample: peripheral blood. The receptors derive from a human donor with active or convalescent COVID-19. The donor label of this sample is uncertain.

The chain uses TRBV27 and TRBJ2-5; 11 nucleotides match TRBD2. Germline values: CDR1 MNHEY, CDR2 SMNVEV (reference sequence). The ends lost 4 bases at V and 0 bases at J; junction bases unmatched: 7. The CDR3 has 17 amino acids. The CDR3 coding sequence is TGTGCCAGCAGTTCGGGTAGCGGGAGGGCCGACCAAGAGACCCAGTACTTC. Its translation: CASSSGSGRADQETQYF.

CDR3 in DNA: TGTGCCAGCAGTTACTCCCTTCGTCGACTAGCGGGGGGGGATACGCAGTATTTT. Translating gives CASSYSLRRLAGGDTQYF. The chain has TRBV6-2 or TRBV6-3 and TRBJ2-3, with 14 bases fitting TRBD2. The V gene end was trimmed by 0 bases and the J gene end by 6 bases; junction bases not matched to a gene: 8. Germline V gene lookup returns CDR1 MNHEY and CDR2 SVGEGT. The CDR3 loop spans 18 amino acids.

This chain uses TRBV27 with TRBJ1-6; no clear D. Per the germline V gene, CDR1 is MNHEY and CDR2 is SMNVEV (reference sequence). Deletions cut 6 bases from V and 10 bases from J, with 16 bases between. The CDR3 is 14 residues long. The CDR3 spells CASRAHAPGSPLHF. In DNA form, the CDR3 reads TGTGCCAGCAGGGCGCACGCCCCGGGGTCACCCCTCCACTTT.

J is TRBJ1-2 and V is TRBV6-6, with 8 bases fitting TRBD1. From germline, CDR1 is MNHNY and CDR2 SVGAGI (reference sequence). Unmatched junction bases numbered 4, after V lost 0 bases and J lost 7 bases. CDR3 length: 14 amino acids. CDR3: CASSYSGTGRGYTF. In DNA, the CDR3 is TGTGCCAGCAGTTACTCTGGGACAGGACGTGGCTACACCTTC.

The chain links TRBV19 to TRBJ2-2; 10 nucleotides agree with TRBD1. V was clipped by 8 bases and J by 1 base; unmatched bases: 10. CDR1 and CDR2 (germline): LNHDA, SQIVND (reference sequence). The CDR3 contains 17 residues. The CDR3 sequence is CASRDRGFGQNTGELFF. The CDR3 DNA is TGTGCCAGTCGGGACAGGGGATTCGGTCAGAACACCGGGGAGCTGTTTTTT.

CDR3 sequence: CAISESGGQPPQHF. In nucleotides, the CDR3 is TGTGCCATCAGTGAGTCGGGTGGACAGCCGCCCCAGCATTTT. The chain has TRBV10-3 and TRBJ1-5; D might be TRBD1 (6 bases). The germline V gene encodes CDR1 ENHRY and CDR2 SYGVKD. This CDR3 comprises 14 residues. V lost 0 bases, J lost 9 bases, and 12 bases lay in between.

This chain uses TRBV11-2 with TRBJ1-5; D is possibly TRBD1 (5 bases). Germline V gives CDR1 SGHAT, CDR2 FQNNGV. The CDR3 has 13 residues. V lost 0 bases, J lost 6 bases, and 6 bases lay in between. For the CDR3, the DNA is TGTGCCAGCAGCTTAGAAAGGGGTCAGCCCCAGCATTTT. This sequence encodes CASSLERGQPQHF.

The rearrangement joins TRBV10-3 to TRBJ1-1, with D unresolved. The germline gives CDR1 ENHRY, CDR2 SYGVKD. CDR3 length equals 15 residues. V lost 8 bases and J 0 bases, leaving 16 bases between the germline ends. Written as DNA, the CDR3 is TGTGCCATCGGCCCGTCAGGTCTCATGAACACTGAAGCTTTCTTT. Translation: CAIGPSGLMNTEAFF.

The rearrangement joins TRBV28 to TRBJ1-3, with unresolved D. Deletions cut 6 bases from V and 0 bases from J, with 18 bases between. The V gene's germline CDR1 is MDHEN and CDR2 SYDVKM. The CDR3 extends over 17 amino acids. The CDR3 DNA is TGTGCCAGCAGGTACGGGTCAGCTCAGCTCTCTGGAAACACCATATATTTT. This sequence encodes CASRYGSAQLSGNTIYF.

This clone was counted once. The chain employs TRBV13 and TRBJ2-7; 7 positions agree with TRBD1. The V segment lost 4 bases and the J segment 6 bases; nucleotides outside the gene matches: 9. The CDR3 spans 14 residues. Looked up from germline, CDR1 is PRHDT and CDR2 is FYEKMQ (reference sequence). The chain's CDR3 is CASSYYRGRSEQYF. The CDR3 DNA sequence: TGTGCCAGCAGCTACTACAGGGGCCGAAGCGAGCAGTACTTC.

The V and J genes are TRBV7-2 and TRBJ1-1, with TRBD1 identical over 7 bases. V was clipped by 5 bases and J by 5 bases; unmatched bases: 14. Germline values: CDR1 SGHTA, CDR2 FQGNSA. CDR3 size: 16 residues. CDR3 amino acids: CASSPPEQIRGTEAFF. CDR3 nucleotides: TGTGCCAGCAGCCCCCCTGAGCAGATCAGGGGGACTGAAGCTTTCTTT.

This clone occurred a few times. The chain recombines TRBV27 with TRBJ1-5, with a weak D call TRBD1 (6 bases). The ends were cut back, 6 bases at V and 5 bases at J, with 14 bases in the middle. This CDR3 comprises 14 residues. The germline V gene has CDR1 MNHEY and CDR2 SMNVEV (reference sequence). The CDR3 DNA follows: TGTGCCAGCAGCTCACTGGGGGCGGATCAGCCCCAGCATTTT. This encodes CASSSLGADQPQHF.

The chain joins TRBV7-9 to TRBJ2-6; 8 nucleotides line up with TRBD2. The germline gives CDR1 SEHNR, CDR2 FQNEAQ (reference sequence). This CDR3 spans 18 amino acids. V lost 1 base, J lost 0 bases, and 5 bases stayed unmatched. The CDR3 loop is CASSLVASGYSGANVLTF. The CDR3 nucleotides read TGTGCCAGCAGCTTAGTGGCTAGCGGGTACTCTGGGGCCAACGTCCTGACTTTC.

V is TRBV3-1 (or the pseudogene TRBV3-2) and J is TRBJ2-4; D is ambiguous. Trimming removed 1 base from V and 0 bases from J, with 10 bases in between. Germline CDR1 and CDR2: LGHDT and YNNKEL (reference sequence). The CDR3 consists of 16 residues. The CDR3 spells CASSQAVRLAKNIQYF. The DNA for the CDR3 is TGTGCCAGCAGCCAAGCGGTCAGGCTAGCCAAAAACATTCAGTACTTC.

The CDR3 region has the DNA TGTGCCAGCTCAAGGGGAAGGGCCCAAGAGACCCAGTACTTC. Its translation is CASSRGRAQETQYF. V usage is TRBV18 and J usage is TRBJ2-5; the D gene is possibly TRBD1 (5 bases). The CDR3 is made up of 14 amino acids. The V end lost 5 bases, the J end lost 1 base, and 11 bases lay between the germline ends. The germline CDR1 and CDR2 sequences are KGHSH and LQKENI.

The chain employs TRBV5-1 and TRBJ2-7, with 9 bases identical to TRBD2. Germline CDR1 SGHRS, CDR2 YFSETQ. V trimming: 4 bases; J trimming: 3 bases; junction bases outside the gene matches: 14. There are 17 residues in the CDR3. The CDR3 region is CASSLPGLLAGGYEQYF. DNA of the CDR3: TGCGCCAGCAGCCTGCCAGGGCTACTAGCGGGCGGCTACGAGCAGTACTTC.

Concerning this clone: Other DNA sequences of this sample code for an identical CDR3. The chain couples TRBV27 to TRBJ1-2; D call uncertain. The V and J ends lost 3 bases and 11 bases respectively, with 13 bases between them. Germline V gene data show CDR1 as MNHEY and CDR2 as SMNVEV (reference sequence). There are 12 residues in the CDR3. CDR3 sequence: CASSFTLPGYTF. The CDR3 nucleotides are TGTGCCAGCAGTTTTACCCTACCCGGTTACACCTTC.

This chain uses TRBV28 with TRBJ1-2; D is ambiguous. Germline V lookup: CDR1 MDHEN, CDR2 SYDVKM. V was trimmed by 1 base and J by 8 bases, leaving 14 bases between them. The CDR3 covers 14 residues. CDR3 amino acids: CASSLSSPSWGYTF. As DNA, the CDR3 is TGTGCCAGCAGTTTATCCTCTCCTAGTTGGGGCTACACCTTC.

This sequence joins TRBV5-1 and TRBJ1-5; 10 nucleotides match TRBD1. The V and J ends lost 3 bases and 3 bases, in that order; junction bases with no gene match: 6. Looked up from germline, CDR1 is SGHRS and CDR2 is YFSETQ. CDR3 size: 16 residues. This CDR3 is CASSSGQGGDNQPQHF. CDR3 DNA: TGCGCCAGCAGCTCCGGACAGGGGGGGGACAATCAGCCCCAGCATTTT.

This clone was seen a handful of times. This chain links TRBV12-3 or TRBV12-4 with TRBJ1-4; D might be TRBD1 (6 bases). V was pared by 10 bases and J by 5 bases, with 14 bases between. The CDR3 has 13 residues. CDR3 bases: TGTGCCACCCGGCGGGGGCAAAATGAAAAACTGTTTTTT. Protein sequence: CATRRGQNEKLFF.

V gene TRBV5-1 combines with J gene TRBJ2-5; 12 bases line up with TRBD2. CDR1 is SGHRS, CDR2 YFSETQ, per germline. J lost 10 bases, V lost 0 bases, and 1 base had no gene match. The CDR3 is 13 amino acids. This CDR3 reads CASSLGLAGDQYF. The CDR3, as DNA: TGCGCCAGCAGCTTGGGACTAGCGGGGGACCAGTACTTC.

J is TRBJ2-1 and V is TRBV11-2, with 11 bases matching TRBD1. The trim removed 1 base at V and 0 bases at J, leaving 5 bases unmatched. CDR1 SGHAT and CDR2 FQNNGV come from the germline V gene. This CDR3 is 18 amino acids long. The CDR3, as DNA: TGTGCCAGCAGCTTAGTGGACAGGGGGCATAGCTCCTACAATGAGCAGTTCTTC. The encoded protein is CASSLVDRGHSSYNEQFF.

On this clone itself: Other DNA sequences within the sample encode an identical CDR3. The genes are TRBV9 and TRBJ1-1; no firm D call. Germline V gives CDR1 SGDLS, CDR2 YYNGEE. This CDR3 comprises 13 residues. The V and J ends lost 0 bases and 0 bases respectively, with 3 bases between them. CDR3 bases: TGTGCCAGCAGCGTAGCGGTGAACACTGAAGCTTTCTTT. Encoded protein: CASSVAVNTEAFF.

The CDR3 loop reads CASSQDLRGISYGYTF. CDR3 in DNA: TGCGCCAGCAGCCAAGATTTAAGGGGAATCAGCTATGGCTACACCTTC. This chain uses TRBV4-3 with TRBJ1-2; tentatively, D is TRBD1 (5 bases). The germline CDR1 and CDR2 sequences are LGHNA and YSLEER. This CDR3 contains 16 residues. V was shortened by 0 bases and J by 4 bases, with 15 bases between the two germline ends.

This clone has only one observation. The chain is built from TRBV4-1 and TRBJ2-2; 7 bases line up with TRBD1. V was pared by 2 bases and J by 6 bases, with 12 bases of the junction left unmatched. This CDR3 contains 17 residues. CDR1 is MGHRA, CDR2 YSYEKL, per germline. For the CDR3, the DNA is TGCGCCAGCAGCCAAAACCCGGCGCAGGGGGTACCCGGGGAGCTGTTTTTT. Translating it yields CASSQNPAQGVPGELFF.

The rearrangement links TRBV27 to TRBJ1-6, with D hard to call. The V gene's germline CDR1 is MNHEY and CDR2 SMNVEV (reference sequence). V dropped 7 bases and J dropped 10 bases, with 23 bases sitting between them. The CDR3 runs 16 residues. As DNA, the CDR3 is TGTGCCAGCAAGATTACGTTTCAGTTAGCACGCTCACCCCTCCACTTT. Protein: CASKITFQLARSPLHF.

V is TRBV24-1 and J is TRBJ2-1; 8 positions match TRBD1. V shed 4 bases, J shed 4 bases, and the junction held 8 bases outside the gene matches. The length of the CDR3 is 16 residues. The germline V gene encodes CDR1 KGHDR and CDR2 SFDVKD. CDR3 in amino acids: CATSDPGQGPYNEQFF. The CDR3 DNA follows: TGTGCCACCAGTGACCCCGGACAGGGACCTTACAATGAGCAGTTCTTC.

The chain couples TRBV5-4 to TRBJ1-4; D is perhaps TRBD1 (6 bases). Germline V gives CDR1 SGHNT, CDR2 YYREEE (reference sequence). Trimming shortened V by 4 bases and J by 7 bases, and 17 bases separated the two germline ends. CDR3 length: 15 amino acids. CDR3 DNA sequence: TGTGCCAGCAGCCCAGGGACACCGATCGGTGAAAAACTGTTTTTT. Translated, it gives CASSPGTPIGEKLFF. The full variable domain, in which reference TRBV5-4 and TRBJ1-4 provide the parts outside the CDR3, is ETGVTQSPTHLIKTRGQQVTLRCSSQSGHNTVSWYQQALGQGPQFIFQYYREEENGRGNFPPRFSGLQFPNYSSELNVNALELDDSALYLCASSPGTPIGEKLFFGSGTQLSVL.

The chain recombines TRBV19 with TRBJ2-3, with 8 bases fitting TRBD2. The length of the CDR3 is 17 residues. Germline loops: CDR1 LNHDA, CDR2 SQIVND (reference sequence). The ends lost 9 bases at V and 4 bases at J; junction bases unmatched: 18. CDR3 loop: CASRPRGERGGPDTQYF. Here the CDR3 DNA reads TGTGCCAGCCGACCCCGGGGGGAACGGGGGGGCCCAGATACGCAGTATTTT.

The chain carries TRBV29-1 and TRBJ1-2; 7 nucleotides match TRBD1. Germline assignment: CDR1 SQVTM and CDR2 ANQGSEA. The length of the CDR3 is 14 residues. Losses at the gene ends were 4 bases for V and 4 bases for J; bases not matched to a gene: 9. CDR3 bases: TGCAGCGTTGTGGTACAGGGGCGATCCTATGGCTACACCTTC. Protein sequence: CSVVVQGRSYGYTF.